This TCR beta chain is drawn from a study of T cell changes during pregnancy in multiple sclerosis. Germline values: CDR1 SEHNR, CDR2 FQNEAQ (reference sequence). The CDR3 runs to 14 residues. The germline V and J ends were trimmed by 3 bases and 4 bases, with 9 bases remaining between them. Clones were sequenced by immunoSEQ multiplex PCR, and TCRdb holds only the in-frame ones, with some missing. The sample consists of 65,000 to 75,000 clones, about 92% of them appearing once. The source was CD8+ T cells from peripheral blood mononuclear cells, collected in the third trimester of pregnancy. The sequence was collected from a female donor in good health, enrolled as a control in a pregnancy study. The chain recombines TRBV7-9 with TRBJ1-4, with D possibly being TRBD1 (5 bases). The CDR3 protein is CASSLGQVNEKLFF. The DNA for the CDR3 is TGTGCCAGCAGCTTGGGGCAGGTTAATGAAAAACTGTTTTTT.